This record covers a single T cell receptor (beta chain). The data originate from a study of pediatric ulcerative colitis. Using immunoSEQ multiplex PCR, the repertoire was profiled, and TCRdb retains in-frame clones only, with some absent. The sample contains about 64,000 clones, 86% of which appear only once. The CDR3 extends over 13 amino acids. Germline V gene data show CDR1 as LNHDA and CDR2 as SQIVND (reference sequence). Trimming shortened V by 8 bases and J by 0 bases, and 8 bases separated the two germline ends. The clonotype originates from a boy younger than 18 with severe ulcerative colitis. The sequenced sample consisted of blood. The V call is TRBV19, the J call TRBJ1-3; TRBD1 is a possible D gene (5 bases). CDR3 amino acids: CASSGGSGNTIYF. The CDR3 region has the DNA TGTGCCAGTTCGGGGGGCTCTGGAAACACCATATATTTT.